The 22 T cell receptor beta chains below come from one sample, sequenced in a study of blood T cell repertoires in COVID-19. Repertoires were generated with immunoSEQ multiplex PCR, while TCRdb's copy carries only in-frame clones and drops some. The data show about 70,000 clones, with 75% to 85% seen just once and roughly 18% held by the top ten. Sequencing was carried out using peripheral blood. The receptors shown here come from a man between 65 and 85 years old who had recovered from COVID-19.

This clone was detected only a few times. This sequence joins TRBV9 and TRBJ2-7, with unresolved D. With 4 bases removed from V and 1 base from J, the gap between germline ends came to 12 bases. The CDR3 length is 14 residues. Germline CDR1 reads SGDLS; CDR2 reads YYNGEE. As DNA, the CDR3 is TGTGCCAGCAGCCCCCGAAGCTCGTCCTACGAGCAGTACTTC. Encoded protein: CASSPRSSSYEQYF. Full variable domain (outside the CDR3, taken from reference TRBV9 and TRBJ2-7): DSGVTQTPKHLITATGQRVTLRCSPRSGDLSVYWYQQSLDQGLQFLIQYYNGEERAKGNILERFSAQQFPDLHSELNLSSLELGDSALYFCASSPRSSSYEQYFGPGTRLTVT.

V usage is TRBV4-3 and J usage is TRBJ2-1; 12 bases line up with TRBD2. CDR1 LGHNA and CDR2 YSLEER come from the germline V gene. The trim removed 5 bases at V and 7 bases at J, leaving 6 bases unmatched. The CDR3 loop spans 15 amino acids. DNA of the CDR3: TGCGCCAGCAGCTTAGGACTAGCGGGGAGGAATGAGCAGTTCTTC. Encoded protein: CASSLGLAGRNEQFF.

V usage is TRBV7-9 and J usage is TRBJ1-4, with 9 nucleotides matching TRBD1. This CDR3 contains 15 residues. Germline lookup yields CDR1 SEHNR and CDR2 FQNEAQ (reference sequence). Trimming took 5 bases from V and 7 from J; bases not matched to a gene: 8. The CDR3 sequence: CASSPSTGGFEKLFF. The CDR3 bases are TGTGCCAGCAGCCCGTCGACAGGGGGGTTTGAAAAACTGTTTTTT.

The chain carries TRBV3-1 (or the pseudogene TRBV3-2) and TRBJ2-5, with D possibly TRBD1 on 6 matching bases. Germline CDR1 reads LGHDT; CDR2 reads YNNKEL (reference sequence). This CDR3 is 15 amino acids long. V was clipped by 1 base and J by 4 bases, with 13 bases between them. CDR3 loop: CASSQAQGPGETQYF. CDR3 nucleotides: TGTGCCAGCAGCCAAGCTCAGGGGCCGGGAGAGACCCAGTACTTC.

The CDR3 DNA sequence: TGTGCCAGCAAGACTTGGGGGGAGGGTCAGCCCCAGCATTTT. Translated, it gives CASKTWGEGQPQHF. The gene calls are TRBV28 and TRBJ1-5, with D tentatively TRBD1 (5 bases). Germline loops: CDR1 MDHEN, CDR2 SYDVKM. Between the trimmed V and J ends, which lost 7 bases and 6 bases, there was a span of 16 bases. The CDR3 has 14 residues. The full variable domain, rest sourced from reference TRBV28 and TRBJ1-5, is DVKVTQSSRYLVKRTGEKVFLECVQDMDHENMFWYRQDPGLGLRLIYFSYDVKMKEKGDIPEGYSVSREKKERFSLILESASTNQTSMYLCASKTWGEGQPQHFGDGTRLSIL.

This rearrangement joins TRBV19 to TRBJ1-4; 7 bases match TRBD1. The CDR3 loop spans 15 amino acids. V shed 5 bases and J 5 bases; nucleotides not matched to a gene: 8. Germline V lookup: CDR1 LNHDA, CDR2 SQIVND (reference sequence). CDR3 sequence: CASSDHRGPNEKLFF. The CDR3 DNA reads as TGTGCCAGTAGTGACCACAGGGGACCCAATGAAAAACTGTTTTTT. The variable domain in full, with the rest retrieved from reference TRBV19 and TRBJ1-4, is DGGITQSPKYLFRKEGQNVTLSCEQNLNHDAMYWYRQDPGQGLRLIYYSQIVNDFQKGDIAEGYSVSREKKESFPLTVTSAQKNPTAFYLCASSDHRGPNEKLFFGSGTQLSVL.

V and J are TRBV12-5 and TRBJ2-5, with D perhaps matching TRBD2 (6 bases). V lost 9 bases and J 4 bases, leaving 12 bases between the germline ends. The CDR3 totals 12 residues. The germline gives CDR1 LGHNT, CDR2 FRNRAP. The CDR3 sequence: CAREWEAETQYF. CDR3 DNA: TGTGCTAGAGAATGGGAGGCAGAGACCCAGTACTTC.

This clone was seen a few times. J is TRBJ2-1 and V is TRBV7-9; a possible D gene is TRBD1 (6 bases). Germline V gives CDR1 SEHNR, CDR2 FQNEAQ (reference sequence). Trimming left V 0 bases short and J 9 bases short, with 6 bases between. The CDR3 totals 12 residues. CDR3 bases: TGTGCCAGCAGCTTAGCAGGGGGTGAGCAGTTCTTC. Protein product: CASSLAGGEQFF.

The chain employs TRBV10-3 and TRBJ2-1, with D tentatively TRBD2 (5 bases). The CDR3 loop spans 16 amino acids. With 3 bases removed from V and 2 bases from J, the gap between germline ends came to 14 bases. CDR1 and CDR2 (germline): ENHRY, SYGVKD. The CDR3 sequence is CAISDVGRVTYNEQFF. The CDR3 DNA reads TGTGCCATCAGTGACGTAGGGCGGGTAACCTACAATGAGCAGTTCTTC.

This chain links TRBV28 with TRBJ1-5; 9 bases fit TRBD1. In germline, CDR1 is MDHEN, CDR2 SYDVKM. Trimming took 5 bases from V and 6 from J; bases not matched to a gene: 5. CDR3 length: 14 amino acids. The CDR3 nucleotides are TGTGCCAGCAGTAGGGACAGGGCAAGTCAGCCCCAGCATTTT. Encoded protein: CASSRDRASQPQHF.

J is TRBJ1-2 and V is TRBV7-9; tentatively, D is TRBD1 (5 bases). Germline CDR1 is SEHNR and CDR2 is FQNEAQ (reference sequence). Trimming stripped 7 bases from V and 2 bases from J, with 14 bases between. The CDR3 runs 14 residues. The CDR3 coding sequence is TGTGCCAGCACTACGCCAGGGATCAACTATGGCTACACCTTC. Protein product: CASTTPGINYGYTF.

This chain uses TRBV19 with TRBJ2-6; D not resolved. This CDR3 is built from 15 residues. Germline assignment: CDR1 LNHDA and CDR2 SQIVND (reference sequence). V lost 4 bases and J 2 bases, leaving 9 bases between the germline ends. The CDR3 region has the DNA TGTGCCAGTAGTAAGACTCGAACTGGGGCCAACGTCCTGACTTTC. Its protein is CASSKTRTGANVLTF.

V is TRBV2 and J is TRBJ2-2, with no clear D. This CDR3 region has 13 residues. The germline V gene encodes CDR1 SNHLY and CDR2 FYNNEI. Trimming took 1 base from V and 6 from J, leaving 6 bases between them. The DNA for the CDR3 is TGTGCCAGCAGTGAAGTCGGAGCCGGGGAGCTGTTTTTT. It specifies CASSEVGAGELFF.

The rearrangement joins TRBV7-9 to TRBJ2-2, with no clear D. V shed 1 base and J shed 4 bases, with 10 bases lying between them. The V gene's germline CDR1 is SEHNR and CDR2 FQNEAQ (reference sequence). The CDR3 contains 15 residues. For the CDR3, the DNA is TGTGCCAGCAGCTTAGGTCAGGTTGGCACCGGGGAGCTGTTTTTT. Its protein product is CASSLGQVGTGELFF.

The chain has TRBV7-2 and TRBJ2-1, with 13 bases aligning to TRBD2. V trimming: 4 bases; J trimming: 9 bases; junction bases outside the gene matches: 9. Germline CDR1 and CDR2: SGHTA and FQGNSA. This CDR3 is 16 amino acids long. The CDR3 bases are TGTGCCAGCAGCTCTATGGGACTAGCGGGAAGCGGTGAGCAGTTCTTC. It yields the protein CASSSMGLAGSGEQFF.

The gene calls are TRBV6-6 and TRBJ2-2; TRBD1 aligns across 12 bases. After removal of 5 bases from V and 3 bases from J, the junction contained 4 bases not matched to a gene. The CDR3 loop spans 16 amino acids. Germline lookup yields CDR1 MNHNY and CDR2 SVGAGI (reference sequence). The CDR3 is CASSPGTGGYTGELFF. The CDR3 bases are TGTGCCAGCAGTCCTGGGACAGGGGGCTACACCGGGGAGCTGTTTTTT.

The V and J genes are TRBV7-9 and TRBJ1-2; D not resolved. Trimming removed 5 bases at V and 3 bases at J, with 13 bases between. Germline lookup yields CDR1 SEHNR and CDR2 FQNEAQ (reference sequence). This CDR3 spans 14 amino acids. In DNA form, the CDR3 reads TGTGCCAGCAGCCATGGCTCGGGGTACTATGGCTACACCTTC. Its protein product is CASSHGSGYYGYTF.

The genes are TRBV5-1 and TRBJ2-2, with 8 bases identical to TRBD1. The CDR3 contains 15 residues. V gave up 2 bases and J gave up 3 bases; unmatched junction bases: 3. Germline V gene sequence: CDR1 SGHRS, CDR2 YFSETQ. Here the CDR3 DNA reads TGCGCCAGCAGCTTTGACAGGGGCGACACCGGGGAGCTGTTTTTT. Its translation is CASSFDRGDTGELFF.

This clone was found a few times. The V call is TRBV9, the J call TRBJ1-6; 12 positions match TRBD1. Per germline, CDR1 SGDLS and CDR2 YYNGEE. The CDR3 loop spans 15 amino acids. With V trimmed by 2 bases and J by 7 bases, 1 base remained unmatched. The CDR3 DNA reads TGTGCCAGCAGCGTGGGACAGGGGGCAAATTCACCCCTCCACTTT. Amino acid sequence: CASSVGQGANSPLHF.

The CDR3 region has the DNA TGTGCCAGCAGTTTATCCGGGGGGACTGGAAACACCATATATTTT. Amino acids: CASSLSGGTGNTIYF. This rearrangement joins TRBV28 to TRBJ1-3; perhaps TRBD1 as D (5 bases). V lost 1 base and J 2 bases, leaving 9 bases between the germline ends. The CDR3 runs to 15 residues. CDR1 MDHEN and CDR2 SYDVKM come from the germline V gene.

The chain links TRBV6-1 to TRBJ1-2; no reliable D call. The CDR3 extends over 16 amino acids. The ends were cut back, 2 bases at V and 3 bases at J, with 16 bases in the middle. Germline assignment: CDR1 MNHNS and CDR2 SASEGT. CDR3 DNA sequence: TGTGCCAGCAGTGAAAGGAAGAGGGCGCAGGACTATGGCTACACCTTC. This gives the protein CASSERKRAQDYGYTF.

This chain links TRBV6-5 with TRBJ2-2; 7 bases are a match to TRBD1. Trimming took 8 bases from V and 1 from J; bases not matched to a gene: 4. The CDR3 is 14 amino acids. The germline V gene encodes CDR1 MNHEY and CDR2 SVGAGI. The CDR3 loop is CASDRQGNTGELFF. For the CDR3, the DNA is TGTGCCAGCGATCGACAGGGGAACACCGGGGAGCTGTTTTTT.